The sequence of this TCR beta chain was determined in a study of cytomegalovirus exposure and HLA in healthy donors. Germline CDR1 and CDR2: SGHDT and YYEEEE. The CDR3 extends over 12 amino acids. As to this clone: One end of the junction is discordant with germline, which a read error may explain.

The PCR used 60 Vbeta and 13 Jbeta primers. Only in-frame clones appear in the TCRdb table, and some are missing; sequencing was by immunoSEQ multiplex PCR. The table shows about 190,000 clones, with 80% to 85% occurring only once. Sequencing used PBMCs. This chain uses TRBV5-6 with TRBJ1-2, with D possibly matching TRBD1 (5 bases). This TCR derives from a boy younger than 18 in good health and CMV-seronegative. The chain's CDR3 is CASSLGGARAAF. DNA of the CDR3: TGTGCCAGCAGCTTGGGCGGGGCCAGGGCGGCCTTC.